The 14 T cell receptor beta chains in this list originate from one sample, sequenced in a study of a mutant IDH1 vaccine in newly diagnosed glioma (dated by TCRdb to the early 2020s). The sample's time point label is to be understood as: week 5, during vaccination. Each vaccine dose, consisting of 300 ug of a 20-mer mutant IDH1 peptide in Montanide, was administered subcutaneously with topical imiquimod. Antigens of these TCRs are unknown. Receptor amplification or capture employed the immunoSEQ multiplex PCR assay. The table comes from immuneACCESS by way of TCRdb, which keeps in-frame sequences with V and J called. Part of the clones is missing from these tables; in studies checked, under half for an unresolved V gene and the rest for unknown reasons. Present in this sample are around 51,000 clones, approximately 78% of which were seen just once. 1.5% to 2% of the sample is held by the ten biggest clonotypes.

Sequencing was performed on PBMCs, taken from a glioma patient whose treatment included an IDH1 peptide vaccine. These receptors all come from a woman aged 40 to 55 with glioma.

The genes are TRBV19 and TRBJ1-1, with D unclear. Trimming shortened V by 5 bases and J by 4 bases, and 8 bases separated the two germline ends. Germline V gene lookup returns CDR1 LNHDA and CDR2 SQIVND (reference sequence). The CDR3 consists of 12 residues. The CDR3 loop is CASSLRATEAFF. CDR3 DNA: TGTGCCAGTAGTCTCCGGGCCACTGAAGCTTTCTTT.

The chain couples TRBV18 to TRBJ1-3; D is undetermined. The germline CDR1 and CDR2 sequences are KGHSH and LQKENI. This CDR3 is 17 amino acids long. V was trimmed by 0 bases and J by 4 bases, leaving 16 bases between them. The CDR3 DNA sequence: TGTGCCAGCTCACCACCAGGCGGGTTCTTCTCAGGAAACACCATATATTTT. Residues: CASSPPGGFFSGNTIYF.

The rearrangement joins TRBV5-6 to TRBJ1-2, with D possibly TRBD1 on 6 matching bases. The ends were cut back, 5 bases at V and 2 bases at J, with 13 bases in the middle. Germline values: CDR1 SGHDT, CDR2 YYEEEE. This CDR3 has 14 residues. The CDR3 DNA follows: TGTGCCAGCAGAGGTACAGGGAGGAACTATGGCTACACCTTC. Translated, it gives CASRGTGRNYGYTF.

The rearrangement links TRBV5-5 to TRBJ1-4; no firm D call. The CDR3 is made up of 15 amino acids. The germline V gene encodes CDR1 SGHKS and CDR2 YYEKEE (reference sequence). The V and J ends lost 1 base and 5 bases respectively, with 12 bases between them. The CDR3 is CASSLPRTGNEKLFF. The CDR3 DNA sequence: TGTGCCAGCAGCTTGCCTCGGACGGGGAATGAAAAACTGTTTTTT.

V is TRBV4-1 and J is TRBJ2-2; unclear D gene. This CDR3 region has 13 residues. From germline, CDR1 is MGHRA and CDR2 YSYEKL. The V gene lost 4 bases and the J gene lost 8 bases, with 11 bases spanning the gap. In DNA, the CDR3 is TGCGCCAGCAGCCCCATTTCCAAGGGGGAGCTGTTTTTT. It codes for CASSPISKGELFF.

The V call is TRBV4-3, the J call TRBJ2-3; 9 nucleotides agree with TRBD2. The CDR3 is made up of 17 amino acids. V gave up 0 bases and J gave up 6 bases; unmatched junction bases: 10. Germline V gene data show CDR1 as LGHNA and CDR2 as YSLEER. CDR3 sequence reads: CASSQDGVAGEMDTQYF. The CDR3 region has the DNA TGCGCCAGCAGCCAAGACGGAGTAGCGGGGGAAATGGATACGCAGTATTTT.

The chain links TRBV6-1 to TRBJ2-7, with a weak D call TRBD2 (7 bases). The CDR3 covers 13 residues. The V gene lost 6 bases and the J gene lost 4 bases, with 13 bases spanning the gap. The V gene's germline CDR1 is MNHNS and CDR2 SASEGT. The CDR3 loop reads CASRAGAGYEQYF. CDR3 DNA: TGTGCCAGCAGGGCGGGGGCCGGGTACGAGCAGTACTTC.

A remark on this clone: The junction departs from the called germline gene at one end, perhaps through a read error. The chain employs TRBV25-1 and TRBJ1-5; a weak D match, TRBD1 (6 bases). This CDR3 contains 13 residues. The germline V gene has CDR1 MGHDK and CDR2 SYGVNS. CDR3 region: CASSTGSSQPQHF. CDR3 sequence (DNA): TGTGCCAGCAGTACAGGGAGCAGTCAGCCCCAGCATTTT.

V is TRBV6-5 and J is TRBJ2-7; D is perhaps TRBD1 or TRBD2 (5 bases each). The CDR3 runs 15 residues. The V and J ends lost 5 bases and 4 bases respectively, with 18 bases between them. Germline lookup yields CDR1 MNHEY and CDR2 SVGAGI. The CDR3, as DNA: TGTGCCAGCAGTCATCTCCCCCCCGGGGCGTACGAGCAGTACTTC. Protein sequence: CASSHLPPGAYEQYF.

This chain connects TRBV4-1 to TRBJ2-3, with 7 bases fitting TRBD1. V shed 4 bases and J 4 bases; nucleotides not matched to a gene: 11. Germline values: CDR1 MGHRA, CDR2 YSYEKL. There are 16 residues in the CDR3. DNA of the CDR3: TGCGCCAGCAGCCTCGAGGGGGCAGGGTCCGCAGATACGCAGTATTTT. Amino acid sequence: CASSLEGAGSADTQYF.

This clone was detected a few times. Sequence at one end of the junction differs from germline and may be a read error. The V gene is TRBV2, the J gene TRBJ1-2, with 9 bases lining up with TRBD1. This CDR3 is 11 amino acids long. The germline CDR1 and CDR2 sequences are SNHLY and FYNNEI. The CDR3 sequence is CASSEAGQGVF. The CDR3 coding sequence is TGTGCCAGCAGTGAAGCGGGACAGGGAGTCTTC.

CDR3 sequence reads: CASSVRAGTNYGYTF. DNA of the CDR3: TGTGCCAGCAGCGTACGGGCAGGGACTAACTATGGCTACACCTTC. The chain links TRBV9 to TRBJ1-2, with D possibly TRBD1 on 5 matching bases. CDR3 length: 15 residues. The ends were cut back, 1 base at V and 0 bases at J, with 10 bases in the middle. Germline V lookup: CDR1 SGDLS, CDR2 YYNGEE.

This clone occurred once. This chain connects TRBV4-1 to TRBJ2-5; D ambiguous. Trimming took off 0 bases at V and 5 bases at J, with 7 bases between the two ends. The CDR3 contains 13 residues. Germline V gene data show CDR1 as MGHRA and CDR2 as YSYEKL. The CDR3 loop reads CASSQDGVETQYF. CDR3 DNA sequence: TGCGCCAGCAGCCAAGACGGCGTGGAGACCCAGTACTTC.

By frequency in the sample, this clone is medium-sized. The chain links TRBV5-4 to TRBJ1-2; D unclear. The germline gives CDR1 SGHNT, CDR2 YYREEE (reference sequence). The CDR3 covers 13 residues. V lost 0 bases and J 8 bases, leaving 11 bases between the germline ends. Written as DNA, the CDR3 is TGTGCCAGCAGCTTGGCAGACCTAGTGGGCTACACCTTC. Translating it yields CASSLADLVGYTF.